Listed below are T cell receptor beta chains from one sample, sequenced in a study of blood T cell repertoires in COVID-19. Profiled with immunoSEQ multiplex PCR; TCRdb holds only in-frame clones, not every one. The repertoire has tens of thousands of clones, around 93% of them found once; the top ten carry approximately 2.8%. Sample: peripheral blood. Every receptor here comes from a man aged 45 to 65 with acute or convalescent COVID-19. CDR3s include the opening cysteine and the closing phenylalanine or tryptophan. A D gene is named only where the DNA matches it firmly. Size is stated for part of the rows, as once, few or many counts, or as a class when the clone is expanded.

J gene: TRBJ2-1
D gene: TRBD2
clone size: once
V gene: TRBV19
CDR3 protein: CASSRTSGGGYNEQFF
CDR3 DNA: TGTGCCAGTAGTAGGACTAGCGGGGGGGGTTACAATGAGCAGTTCTTC

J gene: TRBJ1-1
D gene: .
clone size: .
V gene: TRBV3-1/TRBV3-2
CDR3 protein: CASSIRVHEAFF
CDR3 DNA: TGTGCCAGCAGCATACGAGTGCATGAAGCTTTCTTT

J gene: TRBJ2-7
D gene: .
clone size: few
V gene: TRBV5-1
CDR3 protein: CASSSRDTFFYEQYF
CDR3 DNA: TGCGCCAGCAGCTCCCGGGACACATTTTTCTACGAGCAGTACTTC

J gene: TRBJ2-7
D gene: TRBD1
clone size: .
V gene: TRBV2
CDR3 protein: CASSGQGRTEQYF
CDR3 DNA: TGTGCCAGCAGTGGACAGGGCCGGACCGAGCAGTACTTC

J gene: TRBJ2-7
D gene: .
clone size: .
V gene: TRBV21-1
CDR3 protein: CASTSRGSEQYF
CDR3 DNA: TGTGCCAGCACCAGCAGGGGTTCCGAGCAGTACTTC

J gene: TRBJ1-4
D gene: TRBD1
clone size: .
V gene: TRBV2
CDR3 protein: CASSETEGQAKLFF
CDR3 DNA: TGTGCCAGCAGTGAAACCGAGGGACAGGCAAAACTGTTTTTT

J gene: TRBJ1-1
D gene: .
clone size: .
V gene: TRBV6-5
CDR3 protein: CASSPGLGPEAFF
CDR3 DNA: TGTGCCAGCAGTCCGGGACTCGGCCCTGAAGCTTTCTTT

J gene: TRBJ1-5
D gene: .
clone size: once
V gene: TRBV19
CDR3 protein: CASSERHQPQHF
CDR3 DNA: TGTGCCAGTAGTGAGCGCCATCAGCCCCAGCATTTT

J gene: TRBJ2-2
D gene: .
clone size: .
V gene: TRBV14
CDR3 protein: CASSATLNTGELFF
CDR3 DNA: TGTGCCAGCAGCGCAACTTTAAACACCGGGGAGCTGTTTTTT

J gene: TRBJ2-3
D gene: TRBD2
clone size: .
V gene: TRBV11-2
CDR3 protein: CASSLGAGAQYF
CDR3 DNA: TGTGCCAGCAGCCTCGGTGCGGGGGCGCAGTATTTT

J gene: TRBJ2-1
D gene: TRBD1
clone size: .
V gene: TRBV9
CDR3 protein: CASSTGDRYNEQFF
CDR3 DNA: TGTGCCAGTTCGACAGGGGACCGCTACAATGAGCAGTTCTTC

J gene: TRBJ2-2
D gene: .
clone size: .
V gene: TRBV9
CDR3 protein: CASSGGTAPTGELFF
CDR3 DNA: TGTGCCAGCAGTGGGGGGACAGCACCCACCGGGGAGCTGTTTTTT

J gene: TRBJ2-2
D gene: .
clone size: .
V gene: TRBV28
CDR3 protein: CASNQGGAGTGELFF
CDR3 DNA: TGTGCCAGCAACCAGGGGGGCGCAGGGACCGGGGAGCTGTTTTTT

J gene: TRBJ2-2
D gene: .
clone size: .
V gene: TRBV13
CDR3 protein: CASSLQISGELFF
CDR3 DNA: TGTGCCAGCAGTCTACAGATTTCCGGGGAGCTGTTTTTT

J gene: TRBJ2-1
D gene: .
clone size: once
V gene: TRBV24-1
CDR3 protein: CATSDSRQSPRNEQFF
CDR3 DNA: TGTGCCACCAGTGATTCTCGGCAGTCTCCGCGGAATGAGCAGTTCTTC

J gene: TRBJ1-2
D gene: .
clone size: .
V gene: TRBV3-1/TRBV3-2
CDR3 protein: CASSQVRDGYTF
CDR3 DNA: TGTGCCAGCAGCCAAGTCAGGGATGGCTACACCTTC

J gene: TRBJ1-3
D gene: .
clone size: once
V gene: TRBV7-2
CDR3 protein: CASRPGSGNTIYF
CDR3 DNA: TGTGCCAGCAGACCAGGTTCTGGAAACACCATATATTTT

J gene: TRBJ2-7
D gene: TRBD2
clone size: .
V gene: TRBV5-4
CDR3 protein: CASSYGGAGEQYF
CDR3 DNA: TGTGCCAGCAGTTACGGGGGGGCGGGAGAGCAGTACTTC

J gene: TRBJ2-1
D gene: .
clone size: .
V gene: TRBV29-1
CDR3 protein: CSAGGDSYNEQFF
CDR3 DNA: TGCAGCGCCGGGGGTGATTCCTACAATGAGCAGTTCTTC

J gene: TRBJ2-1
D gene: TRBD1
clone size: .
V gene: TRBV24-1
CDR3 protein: CATSAGQVYNEQFF
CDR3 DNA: TGTGCCACCAGTGCCGGACAGGTCTACAATGAGCAGTTCTTC

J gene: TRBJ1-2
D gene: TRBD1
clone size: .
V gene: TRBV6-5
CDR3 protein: CASSHLRQTGERYTF
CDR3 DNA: TGTGCCAGCAGTCACCTACGGCAGACAGGGGAGCGCTACACCTTC

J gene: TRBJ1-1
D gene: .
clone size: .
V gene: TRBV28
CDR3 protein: CASSPHKNTEAFF
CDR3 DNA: TGTGCCAGCAGTCCTCACAAGAACACTGAAGCTTTCTTT

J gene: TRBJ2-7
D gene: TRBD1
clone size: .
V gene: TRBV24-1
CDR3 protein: CATSDPRDRGNYEQYF
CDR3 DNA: TGTGCCACCAGTGATCCCCGGGACAGGGGCAATTACGAGCAGTACTTC

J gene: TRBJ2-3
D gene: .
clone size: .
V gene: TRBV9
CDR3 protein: CASSEWGGRTDTQYF
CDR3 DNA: TGTGCCAGCAGCGAATGGGGGGGCCGTACAGATACGCAGTATTTT

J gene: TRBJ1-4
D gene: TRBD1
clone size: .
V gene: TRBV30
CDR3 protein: CAWSPGTGGSEKLFF
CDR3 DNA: TGTGCCTGGAGTCCCGGGACAGGGGGGAGTGAAAAACTGTTTTTT

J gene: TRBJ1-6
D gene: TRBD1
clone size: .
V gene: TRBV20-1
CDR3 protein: CSASRRSGQGNSPLHF
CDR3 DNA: TGCAGTGCTAGTCGGCGATCGGGACAGGGGAATTCACCCCTCCACTTT

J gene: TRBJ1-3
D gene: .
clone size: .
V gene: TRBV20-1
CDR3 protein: CSARRGNTIYF
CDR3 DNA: TGCAGTGCTAGGCGCGGAAACACCATATATTTT

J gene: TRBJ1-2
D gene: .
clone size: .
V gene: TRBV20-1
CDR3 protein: CSASIRVGYGYTF
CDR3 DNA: TGCAGTGCTAGTATCAGGGTTGGCTATGGCTACACCTTC

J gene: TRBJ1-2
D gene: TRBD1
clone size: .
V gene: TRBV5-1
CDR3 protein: CASKGDRDGYTF
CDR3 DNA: TGCGCCAGCAAAGGGGACAGGGATGGCTACACCTTC

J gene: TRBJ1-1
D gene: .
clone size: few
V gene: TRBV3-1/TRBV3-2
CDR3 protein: CASSETAGSKAFF
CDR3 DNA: TGTGCCAGCAGCGAAACGGCGGGGAGCAAGGCTTTCTTT

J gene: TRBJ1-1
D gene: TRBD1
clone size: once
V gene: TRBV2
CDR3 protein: CASRDRGEAFF
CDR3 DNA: TGTGCCAGCAGGGACAGGGGAGAGGCTTTCTTT